This record covers a single TCR beta chain. Seattle patients were enrolled while actively infected and followed longitudinally. This sample was included in a study of blood T cell repertoires in COVID-19. Across the study: The origin of the acute and convalescent COVID-19 samples was the United States, Italy and Spain. The analysed material was cDNA or gDNA that came from T cells, B-cell-depleted T cells, or PBMCs.

In the original processing: Cell counts per sample came from amplifying reference gene primers. Libraries were prepared by immunoSEQ multiplex PCR; TCRdb keeps only in-frame clonotypes and omits some of them. The DNA gave D and trimming, while V, J and clone size come from that table. The sample has about 300,000 clones, nearly 90% seen once. The CDR3 loop spans 15 amino acids. The V segment lost 3 bases and the J segment 7 bases; nucleotides outside the gene matches: 7. The germline V gene has CDR1 LGHNA and CDR2 YSLEER. The V gene is TRBV4-3, the J gene TRBJ2-1, with 9 bases fitting TRBD2. The origin of this receptor is a woman aged 25 to 39 with COVID-19, enrolled during active disease. Specimen: peripheral blood. CDR3 amino acids: CASSHLAGGNNEQFF. The DNA for the CDR3 is TGCGCCAGCAGCCACCTTGCGGGGGGGAATAATGAGCAGTTCTTC.